Listed below are T cell receptor beta chains from one sample, sequenced in a study of blood T cell repertoires in COVID-19. Measured with immunoSEQ multiplex PCR; TCRdb has only the in-frame clones, and not every one. The sample lists 160,000 or so clones; 65% to 90% were seen once. The sequencing input was peripheral blood. These receptors were obtained from a human donor in a cohort sampled during active COVID-19. CDR3s include the opening cysteine and the closing phenylalanine or tryptophan. A D gene is named only where the DNA matches it firmly. Rows give clone size only sometimes, using once, few, many, or a class for an expanded clone.

once	TRBV7-9	TRBJ1-5	.	TGTGCCAGCAGCTTGGGAGGGGTTGGCAATCAGCCCCAGCATTTT	CASSLGGVGNQPQHF
.	TRBV7-9	TRBJ1-4	.	TGTGCCAGCAGCTTAGTAACAGGGAATGAAAAACTGTTTTTT	CASSLVTGNEKLFF
.	TRBV6-6	TRBJ2-7	TRBD2	TGTGCCAGCAGTAGAACTAGCGGGAGAGGGGAGCAGTACTTC	CASSRTSGRGEQYF
few	TRBV5-4	TRBJ2-1	TRBD2	TGTGCCAGCAGCACAGAACTAGCGGATGAGCAGTTCTTC	CASSTELADEQFF
.	TRBV6-6	TRBJ2-3	.	TGTGCCAGCAGTTACGCCGGGACTAGCACAGATACGCAGTATTTT	CASSYAGTSTDTQYF
.	TRBV5-1	TRBJ2-2	.	TGCGCCAGTACAGAGAAGATCACCGGGGAGCTGTTTTTT	CASTEKITGELFF
.	TRBV7-8	TRBJ1-2	TRBD1	TGTGCCAGCAGCCAAAGGGACAGAAGTTGGAATGGCTACACCTTC	CASSQRDRSWNGYTF
.	TRBV7-8	TRBJ2-5	TRBD1	TGTGCCAGCAGTTCCCGACAGGGGCCCTCAGAGACCCAGTACTTC	CASSSRQGPSETQYF
.	TRBV23-1	TRBJ2-7	.	TGCGCCAGCAGTCCCACGGGATCGGGGGGCGACGAGCAGTACTTC	CASSPTGSGGDEQYF
.	TRBV5-6	TRBJ2-7	.	TGTGCCAGCAGCTTGGGGCCAGGGTACTACGAGCAGTACTTC	CASSLGPGYYEQYF
.	TRBV7-6	TRBJ2-2	TRBD2	TGTGCCAGCAGCCGGGACTACGCGAACACCGGGGAGCTGTTTTTT	CASSRDYANTGELFF
.	TRBV5-1	TRBJ1-1	TRBD1	TGCGCCAGCAGCTCGCCGGAGGACAGGGGGAGAACTGAAGCTTTCTTT	CASSSPEDRGRTEAFF
.	TRBV13	TRBJ2-3	.	TGTGCCAGCAGCCCCGCGGGACGGACGACAGATACGCAGTATTTT	CASSPAGRTTDTQYF
.	TRBV6-1	TRBJ2-7	TRBD1	TGTGCCAGCAGTGATTACGGACAGGCCTACGAGCAGTACTTC	CASSDYGQAYEQYF
.	TRBV19	TRBJ1-2	.	TGTGCCACTAAGGGGACATCGAACTATGGCTACACCTTC	CATKGTSNYGYTF
few	TRBV5-4	TRBJ2-3	TRBD2	TGTGCCAGCAGCTTAGCGGGAGGAGGCACAGATACGCAGTATTTT	CASSLAGGGTDTQYF
.	TRBV6-2/TRBV6-3	TRBJ2-1	.	TGTGCCAGCAGTCCATTCCTCAATCCGCGGCGCTCCTACAATGAGCAGTTCTTC	CASSPFLNPRRSYNEQFF
.	TRBV6-1	TRBJ2-6	.	TGTGCCAGCAGTGATGGAGGGGCCGGGGCCAACGTCCTGACTTTC	CASSDGGAGANVLTF
.	TRBV12-3/TRBV12-4	TRBJ1-5	.	TGTGCCAGCAGTCCAGGGTTCAATCAGCCCCAGCATTTT	CASSPGFNQPQHF
.	TRBV5-4	TRBJ1-1	TRBD1	TGTGCCAGCAGCTCATACATAAGGGGGCGACGAGCTGAAGCTTTCTTT	CASSSYIRGRRAEAFF
.	TRBV4-1	TRBJ2-2	.	TGCGCCAGCAGGAGACAGACGAACACCGGGGAGCTGTTTTTT	CASRRQTNTGELFF
.	TRBV5-1	TRBJ2-3	.	TGCGCCAGCAAGAGGGGGTCAGATACGCAGTATTTT	CASKRGSDTQYF
.	TRBV6-5	TRBJ2-7	.	TGTGCCAGCAGTTATTCCCCCGGGACATCCTCCTACGAGCAGTACTTC	CASSYSPGTSSYEQYF
.	TRBV14	TRBJ1-2	TRBD1	TGTGCCAGCAGCCAGTACCGGGACAGAAGATATGGCTACACCTTC	CASSQYRDRRYGYTF
.	TRBV7-9	TRBJ2-4	.	TGTGCCAGCAGCTTAGACGGGAATGTCAAAAACATTCAGTACTTC	CASSLDGNVKNIQYF
few	TRBV28	TRBJ2-6	TRBD1	TGTGCCAGCAGTACACAGGGGACCTCTGGGGCCAACGTCCTGACTTTC	CASSTQGTSGANVLTF
once	TRBV18	TRBJ2-5	.	TGTGCCAGCTTCCGTGGGCCGGAAGAGACCCAGTACTTC	CASFRGPEETQYF
once	TRBV7-7	TRBJ1-2	.	TGTGCTAGCAGCTCCCGGACAGTTGACGTTTATGGCTACACCTTC	CASSSRTVDVYGYTF
.	TRBV20-1	TRBJ1-5	.	TGCAGTGCTAGTGAGGTAACAGGGATCAATCAGCCCCAGCATTTT	CSASEVTGINQPQHF
.	TRBV7-3	TRBJ2-1	TRBD2	TGTGCCAGCAGCTTATTAGGGTCGACTAGCGGGGCGGCAAATGAGCAGTTCTTC	CASSLLGSTSGAANEQFF